Below are 9 T cell receptor beta chains sequenced from a single sample in a study of T cell responses to AZD1222 COVID-19 vaccine. Measured with immunoSEQ multiplex PCR; TCRdb has only the in-frame clones, and not every one. Here the sample spans more than 95,000 clones, 80% to 95% being singletons. Here the sequenced sample was peripheral blood, taken on day 0 of AZD1222 vaccination. These receptors originate from an adult in good health.

This clone showed up just a few times. The CDR3 sequence is CASSQVLGGMSRGNTIYF. In DNA form, the CDR3 reads TGCGCCAGCAGCCAAGTTCTGGGGGGTATGAGTCGTGGAAACACCATATATTTT. The rearrangement links TRBV4-3 to TRBJ1-3; perhaps TRBD1 as D (5 bases). CDR1 and CDR2 from the germline V gene are LGHNA and YSLEER. This CDR3 contains 18 residues. The ends were cut back, 1 base at V and 3 bases at J, with 19 bases in the middle.

Here the CDR3 reads CATGKLSGNTIYF. The DNA of the CDR3 is TGTGCCACAGGGAAGCTCTCTGGAAACACCATATATTTT. The chain has TRBV3-1 (or the pseudogene TRBV3-2) and TRBJ1-3; TRBD1 is a possible D gene (5 bases). CDR1 is LGHDT and CDR2 is YNNKEL in the germline V gene (reference sequence). V gave up 10 bases and J gave up 0 bases, with 10 bases separating them. The CDR3 has 13 amino acids.

This chain links TRBV4-1 with TRBJ1-6, with unresolved D. This CDR3 spans 16 amino acids. V was clipped by 8 bases and J by 7 bases, with 21 bases between them. Per the germline V gene, CDR1 is MGHRA and CDR2 is YSYEKL. The CDR3 here is CASEVLLGSDNSPLHF. The CDR3 region has the DNA TGCGCCAGCGAGGTACTGCTAGGCAGTGACAATTCACCCCTCCACTTT.

In the case of this clone: This sample includes further DNA sequences coding for the same CDR3. The chain recombines TRBV7-9 with TRBJ1-2; TRBD1 might be the D (5 bases). The germline V gene has CDR1 SEHNR and CDR2 FQNEAQ (reference sequence). This CDR3 contains 13 residues. V gave up 5 bases and J gave up 2 bases, with 9 bases separating them. As DNA, the CDR3 is TGTGCCAGCAGCCCACGACAGAACTATGGCTACACCTTC. It codes for CASSPRQNYGYTF. Full variable domain (outside the CDR3, taken from reference TRBV7-9 and TRBJ1-2): DTGVSQNPRHKITKRGQNVTFRCDPISEHNRLYWYRQTLGQGPEFLTYFQNEAQLEKSRLLSDRFSAERPKGSFSTLEIQRTEQGDSAMYLCASSPRQNYGYTFGSGTRLTVV.

The chain links TRBV29-1 to TRBJ1-2; a weak D match, TRBD1 (6 bases). V lost 6 bases, J lost 8 bases, and 19 bases lay in between. There are 13 residues in the CDR3. Germline V gives CDR1 SQVTM, CDR2 ANQGSEA. The CDR3 region is CSVLEQGTKGYTF. The CDR3 nucleotides are TGCAGCGTCCTGGAACAGGGTACGAAAGGCTACACCTTC.

This chain uses TRBV15 with TRBJ2-5; D is perhaps TRBD2 (6 bases). Trimming left V 4 bases short and J 4 bases short, with 16 bases between. The CDR3 length is 15 residues. CDR1 LNHNV and CDR2 YYDKDF come from the germline V gene (reference sequence). In DNA form, the CDR3 reads TGTGCCACCAGCAAGGCGGACTACCACCTAGAGACCCAGTACTTC. As protein: CATSKADYHLETQYF.

This sequence joins TRBV19 and TRBJ1-6; D possibly corresponds to TRBD1 (6 bases). CDR1 and CDR2 from the germline V gene are LNHDA and SQIVND (reference sequence). V shed 4 bases and J shed 10 bases, with 11 bases lying between them. The CDR3 consists of 13 residues. The CDR3 bases are TGTGCCAGTAGTAGGGGGGCCAACTCACCCCTCCACTTT. Its protein product is CASSRGANSPLHF.

This chain links TRBV5-1 with TRBJ1-1; the D is unclear. V was shortened by 5 bases and J by 2 bases, with 7 bases between the two germline ends. Germline V lookup: CDR1 SGHRS, CDR2 YFSETQ. The CDR3 totals 12 residues. CDR3 bases: TGCGCCAGCAGGAGCGGCAACACTGAAGCTTTCTTT. This sequence encodes CASRSGNTEAFF. The full variable domain, with the rest looked up from reference TRBV5-1 and TRBJ1-1, is KAGVTQTPRYLIKTRGQQVTLSCSPISGHRSVSWYQQTPGQGLQFLFEYFSETQRNKGNFPGRFSGRQFSNSRSEMNVSTLELGDSALYLCASRSGNTEAFFGQGTRLTVV.

The chain links TRBV30 to TRBJ1-5, with TRBD1 as a possible D gene (5 bases). The CDR3 is 17 amino acids. V gave up 0 bases and J gave up 2 bases, with 17 bases separating them. CDR1 and CDR2 (germline): GTSNPN, SVGIG (reference sequence). CDR3 sequence (DNA): TGTGCCTGGAGTGTAAGTAGGGTACCGGGGGGCAATCAGCCCCAGCATTTT. Translated, it gives CAWSVSRVPGGNQPQHF.